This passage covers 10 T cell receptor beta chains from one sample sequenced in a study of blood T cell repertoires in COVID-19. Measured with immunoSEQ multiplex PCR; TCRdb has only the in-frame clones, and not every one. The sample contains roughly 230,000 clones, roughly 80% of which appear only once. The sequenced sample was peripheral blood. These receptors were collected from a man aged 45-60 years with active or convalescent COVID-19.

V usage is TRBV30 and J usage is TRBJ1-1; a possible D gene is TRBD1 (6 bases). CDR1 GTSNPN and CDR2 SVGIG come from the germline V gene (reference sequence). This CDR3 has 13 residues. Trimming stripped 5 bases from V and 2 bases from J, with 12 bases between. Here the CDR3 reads CAWANRVNTEAFF. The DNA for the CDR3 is TGTGCCTGGGCCAACAGGGTAAACACTGAAGCTTTCTTT.

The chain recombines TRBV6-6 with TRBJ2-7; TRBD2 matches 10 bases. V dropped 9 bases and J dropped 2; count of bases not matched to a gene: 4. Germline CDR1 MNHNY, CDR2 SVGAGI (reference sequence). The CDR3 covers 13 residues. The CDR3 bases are TGTGCCAGTCAACTAGCGGGAACCTACGAGCAGTACTTC. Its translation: CASQLAGTYEQYF.

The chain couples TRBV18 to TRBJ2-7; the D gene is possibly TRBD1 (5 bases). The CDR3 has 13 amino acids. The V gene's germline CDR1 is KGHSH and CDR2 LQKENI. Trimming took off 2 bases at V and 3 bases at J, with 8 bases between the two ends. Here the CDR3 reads CASSPVQGYEQYF. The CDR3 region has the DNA TGTGCCAGCTCACCAGTCCAGGGCTACGAGCAGTACTTC.

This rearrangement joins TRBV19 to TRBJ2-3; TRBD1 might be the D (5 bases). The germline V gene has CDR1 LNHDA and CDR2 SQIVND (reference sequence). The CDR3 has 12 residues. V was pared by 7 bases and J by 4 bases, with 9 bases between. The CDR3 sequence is CASKGYADTQYF. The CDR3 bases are TGTGCCAGTAAGGGGTACGCAGATACGCAGTATTTT.

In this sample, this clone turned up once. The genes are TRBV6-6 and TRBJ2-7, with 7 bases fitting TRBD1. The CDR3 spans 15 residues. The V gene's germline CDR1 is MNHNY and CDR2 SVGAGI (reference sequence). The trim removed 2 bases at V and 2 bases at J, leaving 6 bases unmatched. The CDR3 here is CASSYRQGATYEQYF. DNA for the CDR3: TGTGCCAGCAGTTACCGACAGGGAGCCACCTACGAGCAGTACTTC.

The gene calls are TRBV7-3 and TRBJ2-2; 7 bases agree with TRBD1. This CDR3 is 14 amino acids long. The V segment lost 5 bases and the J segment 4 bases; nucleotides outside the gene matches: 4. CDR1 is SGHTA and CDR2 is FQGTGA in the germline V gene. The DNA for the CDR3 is TGTGCCAGCAGCCCAGACAGGGTCACCGGGGAGCTGTTTTTT. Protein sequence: CASSPDRVTGELFF.

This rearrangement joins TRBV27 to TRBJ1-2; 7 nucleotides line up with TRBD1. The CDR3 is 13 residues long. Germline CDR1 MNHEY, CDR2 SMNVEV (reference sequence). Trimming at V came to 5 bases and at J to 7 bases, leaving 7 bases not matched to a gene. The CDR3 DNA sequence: TGTGCCAGCAGTATAAGGGGGCCCTCTGGCTACACCTTC. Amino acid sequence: CASSIRGPSGYTF.

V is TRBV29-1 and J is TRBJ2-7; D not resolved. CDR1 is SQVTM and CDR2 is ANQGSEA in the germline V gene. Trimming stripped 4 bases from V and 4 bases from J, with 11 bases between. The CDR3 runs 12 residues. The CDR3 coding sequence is TGCAGCGTTGGCCCGGGTTCTTACGAGCAGTACTTC. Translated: CSVGPGSYEQYF.

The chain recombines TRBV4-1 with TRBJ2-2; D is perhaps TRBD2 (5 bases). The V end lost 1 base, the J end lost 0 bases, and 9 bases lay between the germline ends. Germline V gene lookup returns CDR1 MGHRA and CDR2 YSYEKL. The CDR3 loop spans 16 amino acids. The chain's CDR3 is CASSQASGANTGELFF. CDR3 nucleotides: TGCGCCAGCAGCCAAGCATCCGGGGCGAACACCGGGGAGCTGTTTTTT.

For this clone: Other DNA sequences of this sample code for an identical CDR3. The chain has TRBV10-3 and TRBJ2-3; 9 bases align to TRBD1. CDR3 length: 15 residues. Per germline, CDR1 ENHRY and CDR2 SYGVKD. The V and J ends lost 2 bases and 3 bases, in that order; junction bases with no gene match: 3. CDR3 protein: CAISEDRGRTDTQYF. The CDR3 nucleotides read TGTGCCATCAGTGAGGACAGGGGGAGGACAGATACGCAGTATTTT.